The 12 T cell receptor beta chains listed next were all sequenced from one sample in a study of blood T cell repertoires in COVID-19. The data were produced by immunoSEQ multiplex PCR, yet TCRdb's version contains in-frame clones alone and is incomplete. Here the sample spans 240,000 or so clones, 60% to 75% being singletons. What was sequenced was peripheral blood. The receptors shown here come from a woman of 80 years or more with acute or convalescent COVID-19.

The J gene is TRBJ2-5, the V gene TRBV10-3, with 7 bases fitting TRBD1. The trim removed 4 bases at V and 1 base at J, leaving 3 bases unmatched. This CDR3 is built from 14 residues. Per germline, CDR1 ENHRY and CDR2 SYGVKD. The DNA of the CDR3 is TGTGCCATCAGTGGTTACAGGGGCCAAGAGACCCAGTACTTC. It codes for CAISGYRGQETQYF.

This chain links TRBV21-1 with TRBJ1-5; TRBD1 reflects the table's D call only, with no check against the DNA. TRBV21-1 is shown as a pseudogene. The CDR3 sequence is 18 residues long. CDR3 bases: TGTGCCAGCAGTGACTCGGACAGGCCGGAGGGAAGCAATCAGCCCCAGCATTTT. Translated: CASSDSDRPEGSNQPQHF.

The J gene is TRBJ2-7, the V gene TRBV10-2, with TRBD2 identical over 8 bases. Germline values: CDR1 WSHSY, CDR2 SAAADI. The junction had 6 bases not matched to a gene; V was cut back by 2 bases and J by 3 bases. This CDR3 spans 15 amino acids. In nucleotides, the CDR3 is TGCGCCAGCAGTGAGCCGGGACTAGGGAACTACGAGCAGTACTTC. Translated, it gives CASSEPGLGNYEQYF.

This clone is a singleton in its sample. This chain uses TRBV6-5 with TRBJ2-5; tentatively, D is TRBD1 (5 bases). The germline V gene encodes CDR1 MNHEY and CDR2 SVGAGI. The germline V and J ends were trimmed by 0 bases and 3 bases, with 8 bases remaining between them. The CDR3 contains 14 residues. The CDR3 region has the DNA TGTGCCAGCAGTTACTCGACAGTTAAAGAGACCCAGTACTTC. It translates to CASSYSTVKETQYF.

This chain uses TRBV29-1 with TRBJ2-2; 8 nucleotides match TRBD1. Looked up from germline, CDR1 is SQVTM and CDR2 is ANQGSEA. V shed 7 bases and J 5 bases; nucleotides not matched to a gene: 12. The length of the CDR3 is 15 residues. CDR3 DNA sequence: TGCAGCGCCGAAGGGAGGACAGGGAAGACCGGGGAGCTGTTTTTT. The encoded protein is CSAEGRTGKTGELFF.

The table lists this clone with a few counts. The chain combines TRBV6-6 with TRBJ2-7; D might be TRBD1 (6 bases). V was shortened by 0 bases and J by 2 bases, with 8 bases between the two germline ends. CDR1 and CDR2 from the germline V gene are MNHNY and SVGAGI (reference sequence). This CDR3 comprises 14 residues. The CDR3 DNA sequence: TGTGCCAGCAGTTACTCAGAGGGGGCCTACGAGCAGTACTTC. Protein: CASSYSEGAYEQYF.

This chain's CDR3 is CASRSGSNNSPLHF. The CDR3 DNA reads TGTGCCAGTAGGAGCGGATCCAATAATTCACCCCTCCACTTT. V is TRBV19 and J is TRBJ1-6; D call uncertain. The CDR3 totals 14 residues. CDR1 and CDR2 from the germline V gene are LNHDA and SQIVND (reference sequence). V was cut by 6 bases and J by 5 bases, with 11 bases left in between. The variable domain in full, completed from reference TRBV19 and TRBJ1-6, reads DGGITQSPKYLFRKEGQNVTLSCEQNLNHDAMYWYRQDPGQGLRLIYYSQIVNDFQKGDIAEGYSVSREKKESFPLTVTSAQKNPTAFYLCASRSGSNNSPLHFGNGTRLTVT.

This chain links TRBV7-9 with TRBJ2-4; TRBD2 agrees at 11 bases. CDR3 length: 15 residues. Germline trimming cut 5 bases from V and 9 bases from J; bases unmatched to any gene: 9. Germline values: CDR1 SEHNR, CDR2 FQNEAQ (reference sequence). The CDR3 DNA sequence: TGTGCCAGCAGCCAGCTAGCGGGGGGTTTATCCATTCAGTACTTC. Its translation: CASSQLAGGLSIQYF.

The chain joins TRBV18 to TRBJ1-1; D perhaps matches TRBD1 (6 bases). The germline V gene encodes CDR1 KGHSH and CDR2 LQKENI. Trimming removed 3 bases from V and 1 base from J, with 12 bases in between. This CDR3 contains 15 residues. The CDR3 nucleotides read TGTGCCAGCTCACCGTACGGGACACAGAACACTGAAGCTTTCTTT. It codes for CASSPYGTQNTEAFF.

The chain carries TRBV3-1 (or the pseudogene TRBV3-2) and TRBJ1-6; no clear D gene. CDR1 LGHDT and CDR2 YNNKEL come from the germline V gene (reference sequence). The length of the CDR3 is 13 residues. The V end lost 0 bases, the J end lost 15 bases, and 12 bases lay between the germline ends. The CDR3, as DNA: TGTGCCAGCAGCCAAGAGGAGGGTAGGCGCCTCCACTTT. Translation gives CASSQEEGRRLHF.

A few counts support this clone. The chain uses TRBV5-1 and TRBJ2-4; 7 bases fit TRBD1. V lost 0 bases, J lost 4 bases, and 7 bases stayed unmatched. Germline V lookup: CDR1 SGHRS, CDR2 YFSETQ. The CDR3 has 16 amino acids. CDR3 DNA: TGCGCCAGCAGCTTGGCCGGGACAGCCTCTAAAAACATTCAGTACTTC. Protein: CASSLAGTASKNIQYF.

The V gene is TRBV15, the J gene TRBJ2-5; 9 positions agree with TRBD2. V trimming: 1 base; J trimming: 4 bases; junction bases outside the gene matches: 10. Germline-derived CDR1 and CDR2 are LNHNV and YYDKDF (reference sequence). The CDR3 sequence is 17 residues long. As DNA, the CDR3 is TGTGCCACCAGCAGAGGCCTTTATAGCGGGGGAATAGAGACCCAGTACTTC. Its protein product is CATSRGLYSGGIETQYF.